The clone carrying this TCR beta chain turned up a few times. Its antigen is still unknown. This CDR3 contains 15 residues. The germline CDR1 and CDR2 sequences are SGHKS and YYEKEE (reference sequence). V lost 1 base, J lost 4 bases, and 5 bases stayed unmatched. TCR beta libraries were built with iRepertoire HTBI primers and Arm-PCR of CDR3 regions. TCRdb ran MiXCR on the multiplex PCR reads and lists one entry per CDR3 protein. Of 500,000 to 800,000 distinct CDR3 sequences listed, 30% are singletons. This entry is derived from a study of regulatory T cells in long-lasting Graves disease. General study points: Persistent Graves' patients showed less TCR diversity than newly diagnosed ones. TRBV28, TRBJ1-2 and TRBJ2-5 were favored in persistent disease.

Time point indicated: persistent/refractory GD, antithyroid drugs over 5 years with positive TRAb. RNA extracted from PBMCs served as the sequencing template. Sample: peripheral blood mononuclear cells (PBMCs), taken when the disease was refractory, from a patient treated with antithyroid drugs. The V and J genes are TRBV5-5 and TRBJ1-1; 9 bases map to TRBD1. The clonotype comes from a female donor with Graves disease. The CDR3 coding sequence is TGTGCCAGCAGCTTGAGACAGGGGGTAGGCACTGAAGCTTTCTTT. This codes for CASSLRQGVGTEAFF.